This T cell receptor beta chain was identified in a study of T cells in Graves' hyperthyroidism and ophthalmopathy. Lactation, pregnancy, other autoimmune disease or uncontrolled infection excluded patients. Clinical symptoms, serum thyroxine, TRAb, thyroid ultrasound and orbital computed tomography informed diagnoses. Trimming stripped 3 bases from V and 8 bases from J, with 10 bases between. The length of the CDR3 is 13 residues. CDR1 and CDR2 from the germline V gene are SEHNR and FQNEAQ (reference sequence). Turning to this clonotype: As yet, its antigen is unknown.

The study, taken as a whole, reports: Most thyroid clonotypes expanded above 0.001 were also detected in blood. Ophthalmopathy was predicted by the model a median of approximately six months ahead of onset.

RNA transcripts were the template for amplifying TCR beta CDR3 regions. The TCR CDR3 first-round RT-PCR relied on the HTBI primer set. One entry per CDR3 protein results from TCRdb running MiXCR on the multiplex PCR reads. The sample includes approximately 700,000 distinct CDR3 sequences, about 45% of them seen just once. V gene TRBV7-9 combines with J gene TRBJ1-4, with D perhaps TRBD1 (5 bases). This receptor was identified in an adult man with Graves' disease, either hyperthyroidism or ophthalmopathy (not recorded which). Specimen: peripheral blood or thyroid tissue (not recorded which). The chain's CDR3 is CASSLPGQEKLFF. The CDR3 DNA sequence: TGTGCCAGCAGCTTGCCGGGGCAGGAAAAACTGTTTTTT.